This TCR beta chain was captured by sequencing in a study of cytomegalovirus exposure and HLA in healthy donors. PCR employed 60 Vbeta and 13 Jbeta primers. TCRdb's table, derived via immunoSEQ multiplex PCR, lists solely in-frame clones and lacks some. The profile covers about 200,000 clones, with about 80% appearing a single time and approximately 0.6% taken by the ten largest. The CDR3 totals 15 residues. Germline-derived CDR1 and CDR2 are MNHNS and SASEGT. V lost 3 bases to trimming and J lost 0 bases, with 12 bases between them. Whole-study results and caveats: For TCR beta chains, V- and J-gene trimming was later linked to a missense DCLRE1C variant.

This clone was counted a few times. Its antigen is not known. The rearrangement joins TRBV6-1 to TRBJ2-7; the D gene is possibly TRBD1 (7 bases). The sequence was collected from a man aged 18 to 29 in good health and CMV-seronegative. The material sequenced was PBMCs. The CDR3 spells CASSDPGGSSYEQYF. The CDR3 DNA sequence: TGTGCCAGCAGTGACCCAGGGGGGAGCTCCTACGAGCAGTACTTC.